This T cell receptor (beta chain) comes out of a study of OX40 agonist ivuxolimab in advanced cancers. Study at large: Prior anti-PD-1, anti-PD-L1 or anti-CTLA-4 therapy was allowed; 35% to 40% had some. General observations from the study: Low normalized T-cell clonal expansion was also seen in some nonresponders. At doses 0.1 to 3.0 mg/kg, CD4+ and CD8+ clones expanded.

The CDR3 has 14 residues. The V and J ends lost 5 bases and 2 bases, in that order; junction bases with no gene match: 5. Germline V gene sequence: CDR1 MNHEY, CDR2 SVGAGI. Data came from immunoSEQ multiplex PCR; TCRdb stores just in-frame clones and leaves some out. There are about 41,000 clones in the sample; roughly 80% occur only once, and 3.5% to 5% lies in the top ten. As regards this clone: Its antigen is as yet unknown.

This sequence was found in an adult with an advanced solid tumor such as melanoma, head and neck, liver or kidney cancer. This specimen was CD4+ or CD8+ T cells sorted from blood, taken in a trial of the OX40 agonist ivuxolimab. The rearrangement uses TRBV6-5 and TRBJ2-7; 8 nucleotides match TRBD2. CDR3 coding DNA: TGTGCCAGCAGTGGGACTAGGAACCCCTACGAGCAGTACTTC. Translating it yields CASSGTRNPYEQYF.